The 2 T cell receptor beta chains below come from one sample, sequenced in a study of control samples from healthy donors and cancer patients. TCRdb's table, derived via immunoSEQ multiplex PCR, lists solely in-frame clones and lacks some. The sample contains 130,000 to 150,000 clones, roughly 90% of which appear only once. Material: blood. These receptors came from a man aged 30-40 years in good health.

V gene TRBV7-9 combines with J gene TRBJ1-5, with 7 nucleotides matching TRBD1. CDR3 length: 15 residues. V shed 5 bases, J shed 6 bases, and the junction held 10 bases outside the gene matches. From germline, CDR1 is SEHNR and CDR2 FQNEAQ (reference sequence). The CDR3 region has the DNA TGTGCCAGCAGCCGTACAGGGGTGGATAGTCAGCCCCAGCATTTT. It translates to CASSRTGVDSQPQHF.

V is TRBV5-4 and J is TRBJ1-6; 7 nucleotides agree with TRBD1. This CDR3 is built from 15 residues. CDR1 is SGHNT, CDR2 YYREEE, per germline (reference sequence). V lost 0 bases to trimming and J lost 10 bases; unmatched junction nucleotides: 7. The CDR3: CASSLDSVQGSPLHF. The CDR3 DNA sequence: TGTGCCAGCAGCTTGGATTCGGTACAGGGGTCACCCCTCCACTTT.